This T cell receptor (beta chain) was captured by sequencing in a study of CD8+CD57+ T cells in acquired aplastic anemia (dated by TCRdb to the late 2010s). About the investigation overall: Extracted DNA from sorted CD4+ and CD8+ cells averaged about 3 ug, ranging from roughly 0.2 to 30 ug. For healthy donor samples, the average read count was around 9.9 million for CD4+ cells and 11 million to 14 million for CD8+ cells. Paper-wide results and their limitations: No significant difference in CD8+ Simpson's diversity was found between patients and healthy controls (P=0.060). Some 30 CD8+ CDR3 sequences were found to be shared between patients and controls, but these sequences appeared to be highly expressed in patients and within the immunodominant clones of the patients.

In the case of this clonotype: Its antigen is currently not known. No base-level quality is on record; no much larger clone is a single base apart.

Genomic DNA was used as template for profiling of TCR beta VDJ combinations and CDR3 sequences. An Illumina HiSeq 2000 was used for TCR repertoire sequencing. In the original analysis: Repertoires were assessed using TRBV/TRBJ rearrangement plots, CDR3 size and DJ length profiles, and Simpson's diversity index. The immunodominant clone was defined as the most abundant DNA sequence in deep sequencing data. CDR3 amino acid sequences were screened for sharing across subjects and compared with published repertoires and the VDJdb database. TCRdb trimmed the raw reads at Q25, called clones with MiXCR and kept productive beta chains. Records with the same CDR3 protein are collapsed into one entry carrying the most frequent genes and DNA. TCRdb's processing, not the authors' own work, is the source of the V and J calls. The sample has just over 400,000 distinct CDR3 sequences on record, 65% to 80% of them singletons. The ten largest account for under 5% of the sample.

TCR repertoires of sorted CD4+ and CD8+ blood T cells from severe aplastic anemia patients and healthy subjects were deep-sequenced in the study. Ficoll-Paque density gradient centrifugation was used to isolate peripheral blood mononuclear cells. Before DNA extraction, CD4+ and CD8+ T cells were sorted with FACS or magnetic beads. The germline V gene (reference sequence) sets CDR1 to LNHDA and CDR2 to SQIVND. Including the terminal cysteine and phenylalanine, the CDR3 comprises 11 residues. Here the CDR3 DNA is all that survives: 33 bases in frame from base 1. The V and J ends are trimmed by 8 bases and 1 base, leaving 5 bases between them.

The rearrangement combines TRBV19 with TRBJ1-1, with no confident D gene call. The source of this sequence is a human donor in good health, serving as a control. Sequenced sample: sorted CD4+, CD8+, or CD8+CD57+ T cells (not recorded which) from PBMCs. The DNA sequence follows: TGTGCCAGTCGTCAGAACACTGAAGCTTTCTTT. The encoded protein is CASRQNTEAFF.